Shown below are 29 T cell receptor beta chains from a single sample sequenced in a study of siplizumab effects on memory and regulatory T cells. Assay used: immunoSEQ multiplex PCR; TCRdb lists only in-frame clones, some missing. The profile shows about 120,000 clones, 80% to 95% of them singletons. Specimen: non-Treg CD4+ T cells sorted from blood. All receptors come from a human donor in good health.

The chain recombines TRBV10-3 with TRBJ2-7; D gene uncertain. The CDR3 is 16 amino acids. The ends were cut back, 0 bases at V and 2 bases at J, with 14 bases in the middle. Germline-derived CDR1 and CDR2 are ENHRY and SYGVKD. CDR3 sequence: CAISESSAKVTYEQYF. The CDR3 DNA sequence: TGTGCCATCAGTGAGTCGTCGGCAAAGGTAACCTACGAGCAGTACTTC.

The count of this clone is one. The chain couples TRBV30 to TRBJ1-2; D is undetermined. V lost 3 bases to trimming and J lost 4 bases, with 6 bases between them. This CDR3 contains 11 residues. CDR1 is GTSNPN and CDR2 is SVGIG in the germline V gene (reference sequence). The CDR3 here is CAWRQIYGYTF. CDR3 sequence (DNA): TGTGCCTGGAGGCAGATCTATGGCTACACCTTC.

This clone was recorded once. The chain is built from TRBV7-4 and TRBJ1-5; D might be TRBD1 (5 bases). With 5 bases removed from V and 6 bases from J, the gap between germline ends came to 23 bases. The CDR3 sequence is 17 residues long. CDR1 and CDR2 (germline): SGHVT, SQSDAQ. The CDR3 nucleotides read TGTGCCAGCAGCCTTCCCGGGACCCTAGGAATTTTTCAGCCCCAGCATTTT. Protein product: CASSLPGTLGIFQPQHF. The full variable domain, rest sourced from reference TRBV7-4 and TRBJ1-5, is GAGVSQSPRYKVAKRGRDVALRCDSISGHVTLYWYRQTLGQGSEVLTYSQSDAQRDKSGRPSGRFSAERPERSVSTLKIQRTEQGDSAVYLCASSLPGTLGIFQPQHFGDGTRLSIL.

The CDR3 sequence is CASSWGAGLSSYNEQFF. As DNA, the CDR3 is TGTGCCAGCAGCTGGGGGGCAGGGCTAAGCTCCTACAATGAGCAGTTCTTC. The chain links TRBV5-4 to TRBJ2-1, with D perhaps being TRBD1 or TRBD2 (6 bases each). V lost 3 bases to trimming and J lost 0 bases, with 16 bases between them. Germline CDR1 is SGHNT and CDR2 is YYREEE (reference sequence). The CDR3 has 17 residues. The variable domain in full, with the rest retrieved from reference TRBV5-4 and TRBJ2-1, is ETGVTQSPTHLIKTRGQQVTLRCSSQSGHNTVSWYQQALGQGPQFIFQYYREEENGRGNFPPRFSGLQFPNYSSELNVNALELDDSALYLCASSWGAGLSSYNEQFFGPGTRLTVL.

The chain combines TRBV18 with TRBJ2-7; 8 bases match TRBD2. CDR1 KGHSH and CDR2 LQKENI come from the germline V gene. V dropped 6 bases and J dropped 3; count of bases not matched to a gene: 10. This CDR3 region has 15 residues. CDR3 nucleotides: TGTGCCAGCTCTGGCGGGGGGAATTTTATCTACGAGCAGTACTTC. Its protein is CASSGGGNFIYEQYF. The entire variable domain, with the rest obtained from reference TRBV18 and TRBJ2-7, is as follows: NAGVMQNPRHLVRRRGQEARLRCSPMKGHSHVYWYRQLPEEGLKFMVYLQKENIIDESGMPKERFSAEFPKEGPSILRIQQVVRGDSAAYFCASSGGGNFIYEQYFGPGTRLTVT.

J is TRBJ2-3 and V is TRBV5-4; 8 nucleotides match TRBD2. From germline, CDR1 is SGHNT and CDR2 YYREEE (reference sequence). The CDR3 spans 16 residues. J lost 2 bases, V lost 1 base, and 6 bases had no gene match. The CDR3 loop reads CASSLSPAGVTDTQYF. CDR3 in DNA: TGTGCCAGCAGCTTGTCCCCAGCGGGGGTCACAGATACGCAGTATTTT.

Only one count was recorded for this clone. The chain recombines TRBV19 with TRBJ1-1; no clear D. V was trimmed by 7 bases and J by 0 bases, leaving 15 bases between them. The CDR3 length is 15 residues. The germline V gene encodes CDR1 LNHDA and CDR2 SQIVND (reference sequence). This CDR3 is CASNTILGMNTEAFF. In DNA form, the CDR3 reads TGTGCCAGTAATACGATCCTGGGGATGAACACTGAAGCTTTCTTT.

This chain links TRBV7-2 with TRBJ1-3, with D unclear. Trimming removed 3 bases from V and 2 bases from J, with 5 bases in between. The germline CDR1 and CDR2 sequences are SGHTA and FQGNSA. The CDR3 runs to 13 residues. CDR3 protein: CASSFSTGNTIYF. CDR3 in DNA: TGTGCCAGCAGCTTCAGCACTGGAAACACCATATATTTT. Complete variable domain (other parts from reference TRBV7-2 and TRBJ1-3): GAGVSQSPSNKVTEKGKDVELRCDPISGHTALYWYRQSLGQGLEFLIYFQGNSAPDKSGLPSDRFSAERTGGSVSTLTIQRTQQEDSAVYLCASSFSTGNTIYFGEGSWLTVV.

V is TRBV25-1 and J is TRBJ1-2, with D tentatively TRBD1 (6 bases). CDR1 is MGHDK, CDR2 SYGVNS, per germline. V lost 0 bases, J lost 3 bases, and 14 bases lay in between. This CDR3 contains 16 residues. CDR3 region: CASSEYGTTGYYGYTF. CDR3 coding DNA: TGTGCCAGCAGTGAATATGGGACAACAGGATACTATGGCTACACCTTC.

This clone appeared a single time. The gene calls are TRBV11-2 and TRBJ1-1; 11 nucleotides line up with TRBD1. The germline V gene has CDR1 SGHAT and CDR2 FQNNGV. J gave up 1 base and V 5 bases, and 9 bases lay outside the gene matches. This CDR3 has 17 amino acids. The chain's CDR3 is CASSPRGQGAKNTEAFF. The DNA for the CDR3 is TGTGCCAGCAGCCCACGCGGACAGGGGGCAAAGAACACTGAAGCTTTCTTT.

The chain links TRBV20-1 to TRBJ1-1, with D unclear. This CDR3 has 11 residues. Trimming removed 5 bases from V and 0 bases from J, with 4 bases in between. Germline V gene sequence: CDR1 DFQATT, CDR2 SNEGSKA (reference sequence). In DNA form, the CDR3 reads TGCAGTGCTCGGGTGAACACTGAAGCTTTCTTT. It is translated as CSARVNTEAFF.

The V gene is TRBV5-1, the J gene TRBJ1-5; 9 bases are a match to TRBD1. The CDR3 spans 15 residues. The germline gives CDR1 SGHRS, CDR2 YFSETQ. J was trimmed by 6 bases and V by 0 bases; bases with no gene match: 4. CDR3 protein: CASSLGTGVSQPQHF. CDR3 DNA sequence: TGCGCCAGCAGCTTGGGGACAGGGGTGAGTCAGCCCCAGCATTTT. The variable domain in full, completed from reference TRBV5-1 and TRBJ1-5, reads KAGVTQTPRYLIKTRGQQVTLSCSPISGHRSVSWYQQTPGQGLQFLFEYFSETQRNKGNFPGRFSGRQFSNSRSEMNVSTLELGDSALYLCASSLGTGVSQPQHFGDGTRLSIL.

The chain carries TRBV7-3 and TRBJ1-1; D unresolved. V lost 3 bases, J lost 2 bases, and 7 bases lay in between. The length of the CDR3 is 13 residues. CDR1 and CDR2 (germline): SGHTA, FQGTGA. The CDR3 protein is CASSFSANTEAFF. CDR3 DNA sequence: TGTGCCAGCAGCTTCTCGGCAAACACTGAAGCTTTCTTT.

The rearrangement joins TRBV11-2 to TRBJ2-1; D is perhaps TRBD2 (5 bases). The V end was cut by 0 bases, the J end by 6 bases, with 15 bases between. The CDR3 sequence is 16 residues long. CDR1 is SGHAT, CDR2 FQNNGV, per germline. DNA of the CDR3: TGTGCCAGCAGCTTAGAAGGGAGACCAATGCTCAATGAGCAGTTCTTC. The encoded protein is CASSLEGRPMLNEQFF.

The chain links TRBV6-5 to TRBJ2-7; a weak D match, TRBD2 (5 bases). This CDR3 contains 12 residues. Trimming pared 6 bases from V and 3 bases from J, leaving 9 bases between. Per the germline V gene, CDR1 is MNHEY and CDR2 is SVGAGI. The CDR3 protein is CASRGEGYEQYF. CDR3 DNA: TGTGCCAGCAGAGGCGAGGGCTACGAGCAGTACTTC.

V and J are TRBV29-1 and TRBJ1-1; D perhaps matches TRBD1 (5 bases). V was shortened by 6 bases and J by 1 base, with 9 bases between the two germline ends. The CDR3 has 12 amino acids. Germline CDR1 reads SQVTM; CDR2 reads ANQGSEA. This CDR3 is CSVSTGNTEAFF. CDR3 DNA sequence: TGCAGCGTAAGTACAGGGAACACTGAAGCTTTCTTT.

The chain joins TRBV5-4 to TRBJ2-3; the match to TRBD2 covers 10 bases. V was pared by 2 bases and J by 4 bases, with 4 bases of the junction left unmatched. CDR1 and CDR2 from the germline V gene are SGHNT and YYREEE (reference sequence). The CDR3 consists of 15 residues. CDR3 nucleotides: TGTGCCAGCAGCTTAGCGGGGGGGCGGGCAGATACGCAGTATTTT. It specifies CASSLAGGRADTQYF.

The gene calls are TRBV5-5 and TRBJ1-1; D is unresolved. Germline lookup yields CDR1 SGHKS and CDR2 YYEKEE (reference sequence). V gave up 0 bases and J gave up 1 base, with 4 bases separating them. The CDR3 contains 13 residues. This chain's CDR3 is CASSLGGNTEAFF. As DNA, the CDR3 is TGTGCCAGCAGCTTGGGCGGGAACACTGAAGCTTTCTTT.

The gene calls are TRBV21-1 and TRBJ1-6. TRBV21-1 has pseudogene status. CDR3 length equals 22 residues. CDR3 coding DNA: TGTGCCAGCAGCATCACCTTCCTCCCGGGACCGAAAATAAGCTCCTATAATTCACCCCTCCACTTT. Its translation: CASSITFLPGPKISSYNSPLHF.

This rearrangement joins TRBV7-9 to TRBJ1-2; D not certain. Germline values: CDR1 SEHNR, CDR2 FQNEAQ (reference sequence). V shed 5 bases and J shed 4 bases, with 11 bases lying between them. The CDR3 runs to 13 residues. In DNA form, the CDR3 reads TGTGCCAGCAGCCCGGACCCGCCCTATGGCTACACCTTC. Its protein is CASSPDPPYGYTF.

This rearrangement joins TRBV11-2 to TRBJ2-1; D is uncertain. Germline V gene data show CDR1 as SGHAT and CDR2 as FQNNGV. The CDR3 has 14 amino acids. The V end was cut by 5 bases, the J end by 8 bases, with 16 bases between. The CDR3 DNA reads as TGTGCCAGCAGCGTCCAACGCCTTCTCTATGAGCAGTTCTTC. Its translation: CASSVQRLLYEQFF. The whole variable domain, remainder taken from reference TRBV11-2 and TRBJ2-1, is EAGVAQSPRYKIIEKRQSVAFWCNPISGHATLYWYQQILGQGPKLLIQFQNNGVVDDSQLPKDRFSAERLKGVDSTLKIQPAKLEDSAVYLCASSVQRLLYEQFFGPGTRLTVL.

V and J are TRBV9 and TRBJ1-5; TRBD1 matches 9 bases. The ends lost 3 bases at V and 4 bases at J; junction bases unmatched: 5. In germline, CDR1 is SGDLS, CDR2 YYNGEE. This CDR3 is built from 15 residues. CDR3 residues: CASSAGQGQNQPQHF. In DNA, the CDR3 is TGTGCCAGCAGCGCAGGACAGGGGCAAAATCAGCCCCAGCATTTT.

The chain carries TRBV9 and TRBJ2-1, with D unresolved. The germline V gene has CDR1 SGDLS and CDR2 YYNGEE. The CDR3 is 16 residues long. Trimming removed 0 bases at V and 0 bases at J, with 10 bases between. CDR3 sequence: CASSVGVLSSYNEQFF. CDR3 nucleotide sequence: TGTGCCAGCAGCGTAGGGGTGCTGAGCTCCTACAATGAGCAGTTCTTC.

The J gene is TRBJ1-1, the V gene TRBV30; possible D gene TRBD1, 5 bases. Trimming pared 1 base from V and 0 bases from J, leaving 9 bases between. CDR1 is GTSNPN, CDR2 SVGIG, per germline (reference sequence). The CDR3 is made up of 14 amino acids. For the CDR3, the DNA is TGTGCCTGGAGTGACGGGGGGATGAACACTGAAGCTTTCTTT. Translation: CAWSDGGMNTEAFF.

V is TRBV4-2 and J is TRBJ2-6; TRBD1 agrees at 8 bases. Germline CDR1 is LGHNA and CDR2 is YNFKEQ. CDR3 size: 18 residues. After removal of 5 bases from V and 0 bases from J, the junction contained 9 bases not matched to a gene. The CDR3 DNA sequence: TGTGCCAGCAGCGCTCCCGGGACAGGCCACTCTGGGGCCAACGTCCTGACTTTC. It translates to CASSAPGTGHSGANVLTF.

CDR3 in amino acids: CSVVTGGGEAFF. The CDR3 coding sequence is TGCAGCGTGGTCACAGGGGGAGGTGAAGCTTTCTTT. The V gene is TRBV29-1, the J gene TRBJ1-1; TRBD1 matches 8 bases. J lost 7 bases, V lost 6 bases, and 7 bases had no gene match. The CDR3 runs to 12 residues. The germline V gene has CDR1 SQVTM and CDR2 ANQGSEA.

This clone was counted between two and nine times. The V gene is TRBV12-5, the J gene TRBJ1-1; D is uncertain. Germline V lookup: CDR1 LGHNT, CDR2 FRNRAP. The CDR3 extends over 11 amino acids. Trimming stripped 3 bases from V and 7 bases from J, with 6 bases between. The CDR3: CASGLQSEAFF. For the CDR3, the DNA is TGTGCTAGTGGTTTACAGAGTGAAGCTTTCTTT.

The V and J genes are TRBV9 and TRBJ2-3; perhaps TRBD2 as D (5 bases). Trimming shortened V by 3 bases and J by 6 bases, and 17 bases separated the two germline ends. The germline gives CDR1 SGDLS, CDR2 YYNGEE. There are 15 residues in the CDR3. The CDR3 sequence is CASSDAGLDSDTQYF. The DNA of the CDR3 is TGTGCCAGCAGCGATGCGGGCCTGGACTCGGATACGCAGTATTTT.

This clone was counted a few times. The chain carries TRBV5-6 and TRBJ1-2; D remains ambiguous. In germline, CDR1 is SGHDT, CDR2 YYEEEE. The germline V and J ends were trimmed by 0 bases and 12 bases, with 9 bases remaining between them. This CDR3 is 11 amino acids long. In DNA form, the CDR3 reads TGTGCCAGCAGCTTGGAGAGGTTCCACACCTTC. This encodes CASSLERFHTF. The variable domain in full, completed from reference TRBV5-6 and TRBJ1-2, reads DAGVTQSPTHLIKTRGQQVTLRCSPKSGHDTVSWYQQALGQGPQFIFQYYEEEERQRGNFPDRFSGHQFPNYSSELNVNALLLGDSALYLCASSLERFHTFGSGTRLTVV.